The 13 T cell receptor beta chains presented below share a single source sample, sequenced in a study of CD8+ T cells in alopecia areata. Described treatment: oral pan-JAK inhibitor, 5-10 mg twice daily. Extraction and reverse transcription of RNA yielded cDNA as the sequencing template. The table came from immunoSEQ multiplex PCR; TCRdb's copy has only in-frame clones and leaves some out. The table lists 90,000 to 120,000 clones, roughly 84% of them singletons. The starting material was CD8+ T cells sorted from blood, obtained at week 24, from a patient treated with tofacitinib. These receptors all stem from a human donor with alopecia areata.

V is TRBV11-2 and J is TRBJ2-2; maybe TRBD1 (5 bases). Deletions cut 4 bases from V and 4 bases from J, with 19 bases between. The CDR3 has 17 residues. Germline CDR1 is SGHAT and CDR2 is FQNNGV. This CDR3 reads CASSYRQWGPTTGELFF. CDR3 in DNA: TGTGCCAGCAGCTACCGACAGTGGGGCCCGACCACCGGGGAGCTGTTTTTT.

The V gene is TRBV4-3, the J gene TRBJ2-7; D is unresolved. Germline values: CDR1 LGHNA, CDR2 YSLEER. The CDR3 is made up of 15 amino acids. Trimming removed 0 bases from V and 3 bases from J, with 12 bases in between. CDR3: CASSQETPAVYEQYF. CDR3 nucleotides: TGCGCCAGCAGCCAAGAAACGCCGGCAGTCTACGAGCAGTACTTC.

The V and J genes are TRBV10-2 and TRBJ2-1; 7 nucleotides agree with TRBD1. CDR3 length equals 16 residues. CDR1 is WSHSY and CDR2 is SAAADI in the germline V gene. The trim removed 4 bases at V and 5 bases at J, leaving 11 bases unmatched. CDR3 amino acids: CASSALRDSSNNEQFF. The CDR3 region has the DNA TGCGCCAGCAGTGCCCTCAGGGACAGTAGCAACAATGAGCAGTTCTTC.

The chain is built from TRBV10-3 and TRBJ2-3, with 15 bases fitting TRBD2. V trimming: 4 bases; J trimming: 4 bases; junction bases outside the gene matches: 3. Germline V gives CDR1 ENHRY, CDR2 SYGVKD. The CDR3 totals 16 residues. In DNA form, the CDR3 reads TGTGCCATCAGTGGGGGACTAGCGGGGGGCCCAGATACGCAGTATTTT. Protein product: CAISGGLAGGPDTQYF.

The V and J genes are TRBV19 and TRBJ2-1; TRBD2 is a possible D gene (6 bases). Germline CDR1 reads LNHDA; CDR2 reads SQIVND (reference sequence). The CDR3 spans 14 residues. The V and J ends lost 5 bases and 12 bases respectively, with 20 bases between them. The CDR3 DNA reads as TGTGCCAGTAGTTTAACTAGCACAGTTGGTGGGCAGTTCTTC. It codes for CASSLTSTVGGQFF.

The rearrangement links TRBV4-2 to TRBJ2-7, with D perhaps TRBD2 (7 bases). Germline values: CDR1 LGHNA, CDR2 YNFKEQ. The CDR3 is 19 amino acids. V was cut by 0 bases and J by 0 bases, with 21 bases left in between. CDR3 DNA sequence: TGTGCCAGCAGCCAAGAACTCTATCACGGCGGGGGCCACTCCTACGAGCAGTACTTC. Protein sequence: CASSQELYHGGGHSYEQYF.

This chain uses TRBV6-5 with TRBJ2-1; 11 nucleotides line up with TRBD2. With V trimmed by 5 bases and J by 9 bases, 6 bases remained unmatched. The CDR3 is 14 residues long. In germline, CDR1 is MNHEY, CDR2 SVGAGI. The CDR3 sequence is CASSPGTSGGEQFF. The CDR3 bases are TGTGCCAGCAGTCCCGGGACTAGCGGCGGTGAGCAGTTCTTC.

The rearrangement joins TRBV2 to TRBJ2-7; D not resolved. CDR3 length: 12 amino acids. The germline gives CDR1 SNHLY, CDR2 FYNNEI. Deletions cut 5 bases from V and 3 bases from J, with 8 bases between. The CDR3 region has the DNA TGTGCCAGCAGTCAATACAACTACGAGCAGTACTTC. Amino acid sequence: CASSQYNYEQYF. The entire variable domain, with the rest obtained from reference TRBV2 and TRBJ2-7, is as follows: EPEVTQTPSHQVTQMGQEVILRCVPISNHLYFYWYRQILGQKVEFLVSFYNNEISEKSEIFDDQFSVERPDGSNFTLKIRSTKLEDSAMYFCASSQYNYEQYFGPGTRLTVT.

V gene TRBV7-9 combines with J gene TRBJ2-7; D tentatively fits TRBD1 or TRBD2 (5 bases each). V lost 5 bases and J lost 4, with 18 bases in between. Germline CDR1 is SEHNR and CDR2 is FQNEAQ (reference sequence). This CDR3 has 15 residues. In DNA form, the CDR3 reads TGTGCCAGCAGCCCGCCAGGGACCTCCATTTACGAGCAGTACTTC. It translates to CASSPPGTSIYEQYF.

This clone showed up just a few times. Only one base separates this from a far larger clonotype, so it likely reflects a read error. In the same sample, other DNA sequences code for this CDR3. The gene calls are TRBV27 and TRBJ2-3; D perhaps matches TRBD2 (5 bases). V shed 4 bases and J shed 1 base, with 6 bases lying between them. Germline V lookup: CDR1 MNHEY, CDR2 SMNVEV (reference sequence). The length of the CDR3 is 13 residues. The CDR3 loop reads CASSYGGTDTQYF. CDR3 in DNA: TGTGCCAGCAGTTACGGGGGCACAGATACGCAGTATTTT.

The rearrangement uses TRBV25-1 and TRBJ2-3; TRBD2 matches 7 bases. The CDR3 is 16 amino acids. Germline CDR1 MGHDK, CDR2 SYGVNS. Losses at the gene ends were 1 base for V and 9 bases for J; bases not matched to a gene: 13. CDR3 DNA: TGTGCCAGCAGTGAATGGGGAGGGTCTGTGACGGGGACGCAGTATTTT. It specifies CASSEWGGSVTGTQYF.

V gene TRBV6-1 combines with J gene TRBJ2-7, with 7 bases identical to TRBD2. Germline CDR1 MNHNS, CDR2 SASEGT. CDR3 length: 14 residues. V was clipped by 4 bases and J by 4 bases; unmatched bases: 7. CDR3 protein: CASSASGGIYEQYF. CDR3 sequence (DNA): TGTGCCAGCAGTGCCTCGGGGGGAATTTACGAGCAGTACTTC.

The gene calls are TRBV2 and TRBJ1-3, with no clear D. CDR3 size: 14 residues. With 2 bases removed from V and 4 bases from J, the gap between germline ends came to 9 bases. The germline CDR1 and CDR2 sequences are SNHLY and FYNNEI. CDR3 sequence reads: CASSELGSGNTIYF. For the CDR3, the DNA is TGTGCCAGCAGTGAATTGGGGTCAGGAAACACCATATATTTT. Full variable domain (missing parts from reference TRBV2 and TRBJ1-3): EPEVTQTPSHQVTQMGQEVILRCVPISNHLYFYWYRQILGQKVEFLVSFYNNEISEKSEIFDDQFSVERPDGSNFTLKIRSTKLEDSAMYFCASSELGSGNTIYFGEGSWLTVV.